Presented here are 30 T cell receptor beta chains from one specimen sequenced in a study of control samples from healthy donors and cancer patients. The data were produced by immunoSEQ multiplex PCR, yet TCRdb's version contains in-frame clones alone and is incomplete. This sample has about 59,000 clones, with roughly nine tenths found just once. The sequencing input was PBMCs. All receptors come from a man aged 35 to 55 with colorectal cancer.

The V gene is TRBV7-3, the J gene TRBJ1-5; D is undetermined. V was clipped by 1 base and J by 2 bases, with 6 bases between them. Germline CDR1 is SGHTA and CDR2 is FQGTGA. There are 14 residues in the CDR3. In nucleotides, the CDR3 is TGTGCCAGCAGCTTAAGTGGTGGCAATCAGCCCCAGCATTTT. Translated: CASSLSGGNQPQHF.

V is TRBV29-1 and J is TRBJ1-3, with a tentative D call TRBD1 (5 bases). Germline CDR1 SQVTM, CDR2 ANQGSEA. V was clipped by 2 bases and J by 8 bases, with 16 bases between them. The CDR3 runs 14 residues. Here the CDR3 DNA reads TGCAGCGTTGAATACAAGGGACCCGGGGACACCATATATTTT. Translating gives CSVEYKGPGDTIYF.

The V call is TRBV19, the J call TRBJ1-1; 7 bases fit TRBD1. With 10 bases clipped from V and 1 base from J, the junction kept 6 bases outside the gene matches. Germline CDR1 LNHDA, CDR2 SQIVND (reference sequence). The CDR3 is 13 residues long. DNA for the CDR3: TGTGCCACAGGGGACAGACAGAACACTGAAGCTTTCTTT. This codes for CATGDRQNTEAFF.

This clone was counted a few times. V gene TRBV3-1 (or the pseudogene TRBV3-2) combines with J gene TRBJ2-2, with unresolved D. The V end lost 0 bases, the J end lost 8 bases, and 10 bases lay between the germline ends. The CDR3 runs to 14 residues. Germline lookup yields CDR1 LGHDT and CDR2 YNNKEL (reference sequence). The CDR3 reads CASSQDRVRGELFF. CDR3 sequence (DNA): TGTGCCAGCAGCCAAGATAGGGTCAGGGGGGAGCTGTTTTTT.

The genes are TRBV4-1 and TRBJ1-2; the D gene is possibly TRBD1 (5 bases). This CDR3 is built from 14 residues. Germline-derived CDR1 and CDR2 are MGHRA and YSYEKL. The ends were cut back, 2 bases at V and 6 bases at J, with 13 bases in the middle. CDR3 residues: CASSQRQGSDGYTF. CDR3 nucleotides: TGCGCCAGCAGCCAAAGGCAGGGTTCCGATGGCTACACCTTC.

This clone was seen more than once but under ten times. This chain connects TRBV7-9 to TRBJ1-6; D might be TRBD1 (5 bases). Trimming stripped 1 base from V and 5 bases from J, with 12 bases between. Germline CDR1 reads SEHNR; CDR2 reads FQNEAQ (reference sequence). The CDR3 spans 16 residues. The chain's CDR3 is CASSLDRFGDNSPLHF. The DNA of the CDR3 is TGTGCCAGCAGCTTAGACAGGTTTGGGGATAATTCACCCCTCCACTTT.

The chain recombines TRBV24-1 with TRBJ2-1, with a weak D call TRBD1 (5 bases). The CDR3 spans 13 residues. Germline V gene data show CDR1 as KGHDR and CDR2 as SFDVKD. V gave up 1 base and J gave up 9 bases, with 9 bases separating them. CDR3 DNA: TGTGCCACCAGTGATTTAGGCAGGGCTGAGCAGTTCTTC. It translates to CATSDLGRAEQFF.

The genes are TRBV11-1 and TRBJ1-1; 12 bases line up with TRBD1. Germline loops: CDR1 SGHAT, CDR2 FQDESV (reference sequence). The CDR3 runs to 16 residues. With V trimmed by 3 bases and J by 8 bases, 10 bases remained unmatched. The CDR3: CASSFIPGQGAMEAFF. CDR3 sequence (DNA): TGTGCCAGCAGCTTTATTCCGGGACAGGGGGCTATGGAAGCTTTCTTT.

The chain combines TRBV4-2 with TRBJ1-6; no clear D gene. Trimming cost V 0 bases and J 5 bases, with 8 bases left between them. The V gene's germline CDR1 is LGHNA and CDR2 YNFKEQ. This CDR3 contains 15 residues. The chain's CDR3 is CASSQDRTHNSPLHF. For the CDR3, the DNA is TGTGCCAGCAGCCAAGATAGGACCCATAATTCACCCCTCCACTTT.

The gene calls are TRBV18 and TRBJ1-1; the match to TRBD1 covers 9 bases. The CDR3 is 15 residues long. The trim removed 3 bases at V and 4 bases at J, leaving 6 bases unmatched. The V gene's germline CDR1 is KGHSH and CDR2 LQKENI. The CDR3 loop reads CASSPGGQGPTEAFF. CDR3 nucleotides: TGTGCCAGCTCACCCGGGGGACAGGGTCCCACTGAAGCTTTCTTT. Complete variable domain (other parts from reference TRBV18 and TRBJ1-1): NAGVMQNPRHLVRRRGQEARLRCSPMKGHSHVYWYRQLPEEGLKFMVYLQKENIIDESGMPKERFSAEFPKEGPSILRIQQVVRGDSAAYFCASSPGGQGPTEAFFGQGTRLTVV.

The CDR3 is CASSPPGTANTGELFF. The DNA for the CDR3 is TGTGCCAGCAGCCCTCCGGGGACAGCGAACACCGGGGAGCTGTTTTTT. The V gene is TRBV3-1 (or the pseudogene TRBV3-2), the J gene TRBJ2-2; 7 bases match TRBD1. The ends lost 4 bases at V and 0 bases at J; junction bases unmatched: 5. Germline CDR1 and CDR2: LGHDT and YNNKEL (reference sequence). The length of the CDR3 is 16 residues.

This sequence joins TRBV19 and TRBJ1-3; D gene uncertain. This CDR3 is built from 16 residues. Germline-derived CDR1 and CDR2 are LNHDA and SQIVND (reference sequence). Trimming stripped 5 bases from V and 6 bases from J, with 20 bases between. For the CDR3, the DNA is TGTGCCAGTAGTGCTCCCTCCGGATCGGTACCAAACACCATATATTTT. It is translated as CASSAPSGSVPNTIYF.

This clone showed up just a few times. The V call is TRBV7-3, the J call TRBJ2-2; possible D gene TRBD1, 6 bases. Germline V lookup: CDR1 SGHTA, CDR2 FQGTGA. The CDR3 is 12 residues long. The germline V and J ends were trimmed by 5 bases and 6 bases, with 7 bases remaining between them. In nucleotides, the CDR3 is TGTGCCAGCAGCCCAGGGGCCGGGGAGCTGTTTTTT. Translated: CASSPGAGELFF.

V and J are TRBV19 and TRBJ1-5; no reliable D call. V was cut by 3 bases and J by 6 bases, with 12 bases left in between. The CDR3 runs to 14 residues. Germline CDR1 is LNHDA and CDR2 is SQIVND (reference sequence). For the CDR3, the DNA is TGTGCCAGTAGTATGGAAGGACCGCGTCAGCCCCAGCATTTT. It specifies CASSMEGPRQPQHF.

The CDR3 coding sequence is TGTGCCTGGGGTGATCAGGGGAACGGGGAGCTGTTTTTT. It is translated as CAWGDQGNGELFF. V usage is TRBV30 and J usage is TRBJ2-2, with a tentative D call TRBD1 (6 bases). The CDR3 has 13 amino acids. The germline V gene has CDR1 GTSNPN and CDR2 SVGIG (reference sequence). V was pared by 5 bases and J by 7 bases, with 14 bases between.

The chain has TRBV5-5 and TRBJ1-3; the D is unclear. CDR1 is SGHKS and CDR2 is YYEKEE in the germline V gene (reference sequence). CDR3 length equals 14 residues. The V end lost 3 bases, the J end lost 2 bases, and 9 bases lay between the germline ends. The CDR3 here is CASSSDPTGNTIYF. The CDR3 region has the DNA TGTGCCAGCAGCTCGGATCCTACTGGAAACACCATATATTTT.

This clone was counted once. The chain couples TRBV6-5 to TRBJ1-2; TRBD1 matches at 7 bases. V lost 7 bases to trimming and J lost 6 bases; unmatched junction nucleotides: 8. The CDR3 loop spans 13 amino acids. Germline-derived CDR1 and CDR2 are MNHEY and SVGAGI. CDR3 region: CASTDRVFDGYTF. The CDR3, as DNA: TGTGCCAGCACAGACAGGGTATTTGATGGCTACACCTTC.

This clone is a singleton in its sample. V gene TRBV5-1 combines with J gene TRBJ2-7; 10 nucleotides agree with TRBD1. Germline CDR1 is SGHRS and CDR2 is YFSETQ. CDR3 length: 15 residues. V was pared by 0 bases and J by 6 bases, with 6 bases of the junction left unmatched. In nucleotides, the CDR3 is TGCGCCAGCAGCTTGGAGGACAGGGGGATTAGCGAGCAGTACTTC. Protein: CASSLEDRGISEQYF.

V gene TRBV4-1 combines with J gene TRBJ2-1, with D perhaps matching TRBD2 (5 bases). CDR1 is MGHRA, CDR2 YSYEKL, per germline. V was trimmed by 3 bases and J by 0 bases, leaving 15 bases between them. The CDR3 has 17 residues. The CDR3: CASSHLSRGSSYNEQFF. DNA for the CDR3: TGCGCCAGCAGCCACCTAAGTCGGGGAAGCTCCTACAATGAGCAGTTCTTC.

The chain recombines TRBV3-1 (or the pseudogene TRBV3-2) with TRBJ1-1, with 9 bases fitting TRBD1. The CDR3 is made up of 15 amino acids. V was clipped by 2 bases and J by 8 bases; unmatched bases: 9. The germline V gene encodes CDR1 LGHDT and CDR2 YNNKEL (reference sequence). As DNA, the CDR3 is TGTGCCAGCAGCCAATACGGACAGGGGACGACAGAAGCTTTCTTT. It encodes CASSQYGQGTTEAFF.

This CDR3 reads CASSRDNLNTEAFF. The DNA of the CDR3 is TGTGCCAGCAGTCGGGACAACTTGAACACTGAAGCTTTCTTT. The chain has TRBV2 and TRBJ1-1; maybe TRBD1 (6 bases). CDR3 size: 14 residues. V was pared by 5 bases and J by 0 bases, with 10 bases between. Per the germline V gene, CDR1 is SNHLY and CDR2 is FYNNEI.

The chain is built from TRBV2 and TRBJ2-1; TRBD1 or TRBD2 may be the D gene (5 bases each). The CDR3 runs to 13 residues. The germline CDR1 and CDR2 sequences are SNHLY and FYNNEI. V lost 10 bases and J 9 bases, leaving 19 bases between the germline ends. CDR3 DNA: TGTGCCACCCAGCCGGGACCTCGTCCTGAGCAGTTCTTC. This encodes CATQPGPRPEQFF. Supplemented by reference TRBV2 and TRBJ2-1, the full variable domain reads EPEVTQTPSHQVTQMGQEVILRCVPISNHLYFYWYRQILGQKVEFLVSFYNNEISEKSEIFDDQFSVERPDGSNFTLKIRSTKLEDSAMYFCATQPGPRPEQFFGPGTRLTVL.

DNA of the CDR3: TGCGCCAGCAGCTTGGTCAGGAACACCGGGGAGCTGTTTTTT. It is translated as CASSLVRNTGELFF. This chain connects TRBV5-1 to TRBJ2-2, with D hard to call. The CDR3 is made up of 14 amino acids. The germline V gene encodes CDR1 SGHRS and CDR2 YFSETQ. V was clipped by 0 bases and J by 1 base, with 4 bases between them.

The chain joins TRBV25-1 to TRBJ2-7, with a tentative D call TRBD1 (6 bases). V lost 7 bases and J lost 0, with 7 bases in between. CDR1 and CDR2 from the germline V gene are MGHDK and SYGVNS. CDR3 length equals 12 residues. Here the CDR3 DNA reads TGTGCCAGCACAGGGGACTCCTACGAGCAGTACTTC. It yields the protein CASTGDSYEQYF.

The rearrangement uses TRBV18 and TRBJ2-2; a weak D match, TRBD1 (6 bases). The CDR3 contains 17 residues. CDR1 and CDR2 (germline): KGHSH, LQKENI. V shed 5 bases and J shed 0 bases, with 16 bases lying between them. CDR3: CASSSDQGLSNTGELFF. CDR3 coding DNA: TGTGCCAGCTCATCCGACCAGGGGTTATCGAACACCGGGGAGCTGTTTTTT.

The rearrangement uses TRBV7-9 and TRBJ1-4; D is perhaps TRBD1 (6 bases). V shed 0 bases and J shed 12 bases, with 17 bases lying between them. The germline V gene has CDR1 SEHNR and CDR2 FQNEAQ (reference sequence). The CDR3 is 15 amino acids. As DNA, the CDR3 is TGTGCCAGCAGCTTAGCACAGGGAGGGGAGGAGGAACTGTTTTTT. It is translated as CASSLAQGGEEELFF.

This clone has more than one count but fewer than ten. This sequence joins TRBV6-1 and TRBJ2-7; TRBD1 matches 7 bases. Germline V gene lookup returns CDR1 MNHNS and CDR2 SASEGT. There are 14 residues in the CDR3. Losses at the gene ends were 3 bases for V and 3 bases for J; bases not matched to a gene: 5. CDR3 coding DNA: TGTGCCAGCAGTGAGATAGGGGGCCGCTACGAGCAGTACTTC. Its translation: CASSEIGGRYEQYF.

The chain recombines TRBV29-1 with TRBJ1-3; D is perhaps TRBD1 (6 bases). This CDR3 is 13 amino acids long. Germline assignment: CDR1 SQVTM and CDR2 ANQGSEA. The ends were cut back, 7 bases at V and 0 bases at J, with 10 bases in the middle. The CDR3 here is CSGTVNSGNTIYF. Here the CDR3 DNA reads TGCAGCGGGACAGTTAACTCTGGAAACACCATATATTTT.

About this clone itself: This same CDR3 is encoded by further DNA sequences in the sample. CDR3 nucleotide sequence: TGTGCCAGCAGCTTAGCGGGCACAGATACGCAGTATTTT. Translation gives CASSLAGTDTQYF. This chain links TRBV5-4 with TRBJ2-3; weak D call: TRBD2 (5 bases). The CDR3 length is 13 residues. Germline-derived CDR1 and CDR2 are SGHNT and YYREEE (reference sequence). Trimming stripped 2 bases from V and 1 base from J, with 5 bases between.

This chain links TRBV27 with TRBJ1-3; D not certain. Looked up from germline, CDR1 is MNHEY and CDR2 is SMNVEV (reference sequence). Trimming took 6 bases from V and 0 from J, leaving 9 bases between them. This CDR3 region has 14 residues. The CDR3 sequence is CASRSTNSGNTIYF. Written as DNA, the CDR3 is TGTGCCAGCAGATCGACAAACTCTGGAAACACCATATATTTT.